This note documents a single T cell receptor (beta chain) sequence. Its antigen remains unidentified. RNA transcripts yielded amplified TCR beta CDR3 regions. HTBI primers were used in a first-round RT-PCR, which preceded a second-round multiplex PCR. TCRdb re-called the multiplex PCR reads with MiXCR, one entry per CDR3 protein. This table holds 1 million to 1.3 million distinct CDR3 sequences, about two fifths found once. This sample was taken from a study of Graves' ophthalmopathy and Graves' hyperthyroidism. Findings and caveats of the study: Detection in blood was also observed for most expanded thyroid clonotypes above 0.001 frequency.

Other autoimmune diseases, uncontrolled infections, pregnancy or lactation led to the exclusion of patients. Clinical symptoms, serum thyroxine, TRAb, thyroid ultrasound and orbital computed tomography determined diagnosis. The sample consisted of peripheral blood or thyroid tissue (not recorded which). The TCR comes from an adult man with Graves' hyperthyroidism.

The CDR3 protein is CASSATLGTPYTEAFF. The CDR3 DNA sequence: TGTGCCAGCAGTGCCACCCTCGGGACACCTTACACTGAAGCTTTCTTT. The chain employs TRBV7-2 and TRBJ1-1; D perhaps matches TRBD1 (6 bases). This CDR3 region has 16 residues. CDR1 and CDR2 (germline): SGHTA, FQGNSA. V was shortened by 6 bases and J by 3 bases, with 20 bases between the two germline ends.